Following are 20 T cell receptor beta chains from one sample sequenced in a study of blood T cell repertoires in COVID-19. Using immunoSEQ multiplex PCR, the repertoire was profiled, and TCRdb retains in-frame clones only, with some absent. The profile shows approximately 70,000 clones, around 89% of them singletons. Sequencing was performed on peripheral blood. The source of these receptors is a woman older than 75 with active COVID-19.

The V call is TRBV11-2, the J call TRBJ2-3; 14 bases line up with TRBD2. J lost 8 bases, V lost 4 bases, and 2 bases had no gene match. This CDR3 region has 14 residues. Germline V lookup: CDR1 SGHAT, CDR2 FQNNGV. The CDR3 region is CASSSGLAGGTQYF. In DNA form, the CDR3 reads TGTGCCAGCAGCTCAGGACTAGCGGGAGGTACGCAGTATTTT.

This chain connects TRBV6-2 or TRBV6-3 to TRBJ1-1, with 8 bases identical to TRBD1. The CDR3 is 14 amino acids. Germline CDR1 and CDR2: MNHEY and SVGEGT. V lost 5 bases, J lost 5 bases, and 7 bases stayed unmatched. The CDR3 DNA reads TGTGCCAGCAGTCCGGACAGGGCCAGGACTGAAGCTTTCTTT. It codes for CASSPDRARTEAFF.

The chain joins TRBV28 to TRBJ2-2; the match to TRBD2 covers 9 bases. Germline V CDR1 and CDR2: MDHEN, SYDVKM. The junction had 10 bases not matched to a gene; V was cut back by 6 bases and J by 5 bases. This CDR3 has 16 residues. The DNA of the CDR3 is TGTGCCAGCAGCCCCTCGGGCCTAGCGGGGACCGGGGAGCTGTTTTTT. This encodes CASSPSGLAGTGELFF.

This clone appeared a single time. The chain has TRBV18 and TRBJ1-6, with 11 bases matching TRBD1. V trimming: 4 bases; J trimming: 10 bases; junction bases outside the gene matches: 6. Germline loops: CDR1 KGHSH, CDR2 LQKENI. This CDR3 spans 15 amino acids. The DNA of the CDR3 is TGTGCCAGCTCACAGGGACAGGGGGGTTACTCACCCCTCCACTTT. Amino acids: CASSQGQGGYSPLHF.

The chain combines TRBV11-3 with TRBJ2-5, with a tentative D call TRBD1 (6 bases). The CDR3 loop spans 13 amino acids. V was shortened by 3 bases and J by 6 bases, with 11 bases between the two germline ends. Germline values: CDR1 SGHNT, CDR2 YENEEA. The CDR3 here is CASSFGQGQTQYF. In DNA form, the CDR3 reads TGTGCCAGCAGCTTCGGGCAGGGGCAGACCCAGTACTTC.

V is TRBV5-1 and J is TRBJ2-3, with a tentative D call TRBD2 (6 bases). Deletions cut 0 bases from V and 4 bases from J, with 15 bases between. Germline V gives CDR1 SGHRS, CDR2 YFSETQ. The CDR3 loop spans 16 amino acids. The CDR3 loop reads CASSLEGAGGPDTQYF. CDR3 DNA sequence: TGCGCCAGCAGCTTGGAGGGAGCGGGTGGACCAGATACGCAGTATTTT. The full variable domain, completed using reference TRBV5-1 and TRBJ2-3, is KAGVTQTPRYLIKTRGQQVTLSCSPISGHRSVSWYQQTPGQGLQFLFEYFSETQRNKGNFPGRFSGRQFSNSRSEMNVSTLELGDSALYLCASSLEGAGGPDTQYFGPGTRLTVL.

The rearrangement uses TRBV5-4 and TRBJ2-1; TRBD2 aligns across 7 bases. The CDR3 extends over 15 amino acids. V lost 2 bases, J lost 5 bases, and 7 bases stayed unmatched. Germline V gene lookup returns CDR1 SGHNT and CDR2 YYREEE (reference sequence). CDR3 in amino acids: CASSFFAGADNEQFF. The CDR3 DNA sequence: TGTGCCAGCAGCTTTTTCGCGGGAGCCGACAATGAGCAGTTCTTC.

The chain joins TRBV10-3 to TRBJ2-1; 11 nucleotides agree with TRBD2. J gave up 0 bases and V 3 bases, and 1 base lay outside the gene matches. CDR1 and CDR2 from the germline V gene are ENHRY and SYGVKD. CDR3 size: 16 residues. The CDR3 reads CAISDSGRASYNEQFF. As DNA, the CDR3 is TGTGCCATCAGTGATAGCGGGAGGGCCTCCTACAATGAGCAGTTCTTC.

V usage is TRBV12-3 or TRBV12-4 and J usage is TRBJ2-3; D remains ambiguous. V was pared by 8 bases and J by 0 bases, with 9 bases between. This CDR3 is 13 amino acids long. CDR3 region: CASALRSTDTQYF. The CDR3 DNA follows: TGTGCCAGCGCCCTTAGAAGCACAGATACGCAGTATTTT.

V and J are TRBV28 and TRBJ2-7, with a possible D match to TRBD1 (6 bases). Deletions cut 5 bases from V and 3 bases from J, with 23 bases between. Germline CDR1 and CDR2: MDHEN and SYDVKM. The CDR3 is 17 residues long. The CDR3 spells CASSPTGLIRGVYEQYF. The CDR3, as DNA: TGTGCCAGCAGTCCGACAGGTCTCATCCGCGGAGTCTACGAGCAGTACTTC.

The J gene is TRBJ2-1, the V gene TRBV5-1; TRBD1 matches at 7 bases. V dropped 4 bases and J dropped 7; count of bases not matched to a gene: 8. Germline CDR1 SGHRS, CDR2 YFSETQ. CDR3 length: 14 amino acids. The CDR3 loop is CASSHLRGLNEQFF. CDR3 DNA sequence: TGCGCCAGCAGCCACCTCAGGGGGTTAAATGAGCAGTTCTTC.

The chain recombines TRBV27 with TRBJ2-7; 8 bases match TRBD2. V was clipped by 4 bases and J by 2 bases; unmatched bases: 1. CDR1 and CDR2 from the germline V gene are MNHEY and SMNVEV (reference sequence). The CDR3 has 13 amino acids. The CDR3 region is CASSWGLAYEQYF. CDR3 nucleotides: TGTGCCAGCAGTTGGGGACTAGCCTACGAGCAGTACTTC.

The chain recombines TRBV24-1 with TRBJ2-3; D gene uncertain. The CDR3 contains 16 residues. Trimming stripped 3 bases from V and 5 bases from J, with 17 bases between. Germline lookup yields CDR1 KGHDR and CDR2 SFDVKD. In nucleotides, the CDR3 is TGTGCCACCAGTGATGTCGGTAATCTCAACAGAGATACGCAGTATTTT. Encoded protein: CATSDVGNLNRDTQYF.

The chain employs TRBV7-2 and TRBJ2-4, with D unresolved. Germline V gene sequence: CDR1 SGHTA, CDR2 FQGNSA. V was shortened by 1 base and J by 0 bases, with 16 bases between the two germline ends. The CDR3 is 18 amino acids. The CDR3, as DNA: TGTGCCAGCAGCTTAGGGTATGACTTCCCCTTAGCCAAAAACATTCAGTACTTC. This codes for CASSLGYDFPLAKNIQYF.

In DNA, the CDR3 is TGTGCCAGCAGCTTAAACAGGGCGACGTCCTACGAGCAGTACTTC. It translates to CASSLNRATSYEQYF. The V and J genes are TRBV7-8 and TRBJ2-7; weak D call: TRBD1 (6 bases). The V and J ends lost 2 bases and 1 base respectively, with 12 bases between them. The CDR3 has 15 amino acids. Germline V lookup: CDR1 SGHVS, CDR2 FQNEAQ.

The J gene is TRBJ2-7, the V gene TRBV25-1; D perhaps matches TRBD2 (5 bases). V was clipped by 2 bases and J by 7 bases, with 12 bases between them. CDR3 size: 13 residues. From germline, CDR1 is MGHDK and CDR2 SYGVNS. The CDR3 DNA reads as TGTGCCAGCAGTGAAGGAGGCTTCAGGGAGCAGTACTTC. It translates to CASSEGGFREQYF.

Only a few counts were recorded for this clone. This chain links TRBV6-2 or TRBV6-3 with TRBJ1-5; 10 bases fit TRBD1. The length of the CDR3 is 16 residues. Germline V gives CDR1 MNHEY, CDR2 SVGEGT. V dropped 6 bases and J dropped 3; count of bases not matched to a gene: 8. DNA of the CDR3: TGTGCCAGCAGCAAACAGACAGGGGGCATCAATCAGCCCCAGCATTTT. It yields the protein CASSKQTGGINQPQHF.

V gene TRBV5-6 combines with J gene TRBJ2-1; 7 bases line up with TRBD2. The CDR3 has 15 amino acids. Germline values: CDR1 SGHDT, CDR2 YYEEEE. The V and J ends lost 4 bases and 9 bases, in that order; junction bases with no gene match: 13. The CDR3 DNA sequence: TGTGCCAGCAGCCCCACGGGCGGGAGTGGACTTGAGCAGTTCTTC. It yields the protein CASSPTGGSGLEQFF.

The CDR3 DNA sequence: TGTGCCACCAGTGAGACAGGGAGGAACACCGGGGAGCTGTTTTTT. Its translation is CATSETGRNTGELFF. The chain links TRBV24-1 to TRBJ2-2; 7 positions match TRBD1. The CDR3 totals 15 residues. Per the germline V gene, CDR1 is KGHDR and CDR2 is SFDVKD. V shed 4 bases, J shed 1 base, and the junction held 2 bases outside the gene matches.

This clone was picked up one time. The chain is built from TRBV10-3 and TRBJ2-7; D unclear. CDR3 length: 13 amino acids. CDR1 ENHRY and CDR2 SYGVKD come from the germline V gene. With 2 bases removed from V and 0 bases from J, the gap between germline ends came to 5 bases. The CDR3 DNA reads TGTGCCATCAGTGAGGGGCGCTCCTACGAGCAGTACTTC. Its protein is CAISEGRSYEQYF.